The 21 T cell receptor beta chains given below trace back to one sample, sequenced in a study of blood T cell repertoires in COVID-19. Assay: immunoSEQ multiplex PCR; the TCRdb copy retains only in-frame clones and omits some. The sample consists of approximately 290,000 clones, roughly 91% of them appearing once. Sequencing was carried out using peripheral blood. All receptors come from a man aged 30-40 years with acute or convalescent COVID-19.

This clone was detected once. In nucleotides, the CDR3 is TGCGCCAGCAGCCAAGGGGGAGCTGTCACCTACGAGCAGTACTTC. Translation: CASSQGGAVTYEQYF. This rearrangement joins TRBV4-1 to TRBJ2-7; D possibly corresponds to TRBD2 (5 bases). Trimming shortened V by 1 base and J by 2 bases, and 12 bases separated the two germline ends. In germline, CDR1 is MGHRA, CDR2 YSYEKL. The length of the CDR3 is 15 residues.

The genes are TRBV18 and TRBJ1-1; D unclear. CDR3 length equals 13 residues. V lost 6 bases, J lost 5 bases, and 13 bases lay in between. Germline assignment: CDR1 KGHSH and CDR2 LQKENI. CDR3 DNA sequence: TGTGCCAGCTCTCTGGACCCGGGGACTGAAGCTTTCTTT. Protein product: CASSLDPGTEAFF.

The chain couples TRBV28 to TRBJ2-3, with TRBD2 matching over 12 bases. From germline, CDR1 is MDHEN and CDR2 SYDVKM. This CDR3 has 16 amino acids. The V gene end was trimmed by 6 bases and the J gene end by 7 bases; junction bases not matched to a gene: 11. CDR3 residues: CASRGRLAGDFHTQYF. CDR3 in DNA: TGTGCCAGCAGGGGGAGACTAGCGGGGGATTTTCATACGCAGTATTTT. The whole variable domain, filled in from reference TRBV28 and TRBJ2-3, reads DVKVTQSSRYLVKRTGEKVFLECVQDMDHENMFWYRQDPGLGLRLIYFSYDVKMKEKGDIPEGYSVSREKKERFSLILESASTNQTSMYLCASRGRLAGDFHTQYFGPGTRLTVL.

The J gene is TRBJ2-7, the V gene TRBV6-5, with 7 bases fitting TRBD1. Trimming at V came to 8 bases and at J to 4 bases, leaving 11 bases not matched to a gene. The germline V gene has CDR1 MNHEY and CDR2 SVGAGI. The CDR3 has 14 amino acids. The CDR3 protein is CASGNPGQTYEQYF. CDR3 DNA sequence: TGTGCCAGCGGAAATCCGGGACAGACGTACGAGCAGTACTTC.

The chain joins TRBV15 to TRBJ2-5, with 8 bases fitting TRBD1. In germline, CDR1 is LNHNV, CDR2 YYDKDF (reference sequence). Trimming took 1 base from V and 3 from J; bases not matched to a gene: 1. CDR3 size: 14 residues. CDR3 DNA sequence: TGTGCCACCAGCAGAGTGACAGGGGAAGAGACCCAGTACTTC. Amino acid sequence: CATSRVTGEETQYF.

The chain combines TRBV6-1 with TRBJ1-3; D unclear. The CDR3 runs 15 residues. The ends were cut back, 2 bases at V and 4 bases at J, with 12 bases in the middle. Germline CDR1 is MNHNS and CDR2 is SASEGT. The DNA for the CDR3 is TGTGCCAGCAGTGAATTCGGAACAGTCGGAAACACCATATATTTT. Its protein product is CASSEFGTVGNTIYF.

The gene calls are TRBV5-4 and TRBJ2-1; 7 nucleotides match TRBD1. Trimming at V came to 7 bases and at J to 8 bases, leaving 12 bases not matched to a gene. Looked up from germline, CDR1 is SGHNT and CDR2 is YYREEE (reference sequence). The CDR3 covers 14 residues. CDR3 sequence (DNA): TGTGCCAGCCAACCGGGACAGCCGGGCCATGAGCAGTTCTTC. It is translated as CASQPGQPGHEQFF.

The chain couples TRBV3-1 (or the pseudogene TRBV3-2) to TRBJ2-7; 8 bases agree with TRBD1. CDR1 LGHDT and CDR2 YNNKEL come from the germline V gene (reference sequence). The CDR3 is made up of 18 amino acids. The V segment lost 6 bases and the J segment 6 bases; nucleotides outside the gene matches: 22. The CDR3 region has the DNA TGTGCCAGCAGGCCTGCTGGGGCAAGACAGGGGCGTTCCCTCGAGCAGTACTTC. Its translation: CASRPAGARQGRSLEQYF.

V usage is TRBV28 and J usage is TRBJ1-5; the D is unclear. Between the trimmed V and J ends, which lost 8 bases and 0 bases, there was a span of 11 bases. The CDR3 extends over 14 amino acids. Germline V gene lookup returns CDR1 MDHEN and CDR2 SYDVKM. The CDR3 DNA is TGTGCCAGCCGGGAGGGCAATAGCAATCAGCCCCAGCATTTT. Its translation: CASREGNSNQPQHF.

As concerns this clone: Other DNA sequences in this specimen translate into the identical CDR3. The chain joins TRBV29-1 to TRBJ1-5; D is undetermined. CDR3 length: 12 amino acids. Trimming stripped 6 bases from V and 4 bases from J, with 10 bases between. Germline CDR1 SQVTM, CDR2 ANQGSEA. The CDR3 nucleotides read TGCAGCGTGAAGGGAGTGAATCAGCCCCAGCATTTT. It is translated as CSVKGVNQPQHF.

This chain connects TRBV5-1 to TRBJ1-2, with D possibly TRBD1 on 6 matching bases. CDR3 length: 12 amino acids. Germline CDR1 and CDR2: SGHRS and YFSETQ. Trimming took off 4 bases at V and 14 bases at J, with 18 bases between the two ends. CDR3 region: CASSTGQNTETF. In DNA, the CDR3 is TGCGCCAGCAGCACTGGACAGAACACGGAGACCTTC.

The chain combines TRBV7-2 with TRBJ1-5; D is unclear. CDR3 size: 14 residues. V was trimmed by 5 bases and J by 7 bases, leaving 15 bases between them. Germline V CDR1 and CDR2: SGHTA, FQGNSA. The CDR3 sequence: CASSPSGGVQPQHF. As DNA, the CDR3 is TGTGCCAGCAGCCCCTCGGGTGGTGTGCAGCCCCAGCATTTT.

This sequence joins TRBV28 and TRBJ2-1; TRBD2 matches at 7 bases. This CDR3 region has 17 residues. CDR1 is MDHEN and CDR2 is SYDVKM in the germline V gene. J lost 2 bases, V lost 3 bases, and 10 bases had no gene match. In DNA, the CDR3 is TGTGCCAGCAGTTTTAGGGTAGCGGGCTTCCCCTACAATGAGCAGTTCTTC. It is translated as CASSFRVAGFPYNEQFF.

The V gene is TRBV18, the J gene TRBJ2-5, with TRBD1 matching 8 bases. Losses at the gene ends were 2 bases for V and 4 bases for J; bases not matched to a gene: 3. This CDR3 is built from 14 residues. Germline CDR1 reads KGHSH; CDR2 reads LQKENI. The CDR3 loop reads CASSPNGQGETQYF. The DNA for the CDR3 is TGTGCCAGCTCACCAAATGGACAGGGAGAGACCCAGTACTTC.

The V gene is TRBV30, the J gene TRBJ2-1, with TRBD2 matching over 11 bases. CDR1 GTSNPN and CDR2 SVGIG come from the germline V gene (reference sequence). The length of the CDR3 is 16 residues. Trimming cost V 2 bases and J 6 bases; bases outside gene matches: 9. The chain's CDR3 is CAWSYTGTSGINEQFF. For the CDR3, the DNA is TGTGCCTGGAGTTATACCGGGACTAGCGGCATCAATGAGCAGTTCTTC.

The chain joins TRBV19 to TRBJ1-2, with D perhaps TRBD1 (5 bases). The CDR3 is made up of 14 amino acids. The germline V gene encodes CDR1 LNHDA and CDR2 SQIVND (reference sequence). Between the trimmed V and J ends, which lost 2 bases and 2 bases, there was a span of 9 bases. CDR3 sequence reads: CASSIRGGNYGYTF. For the CDR3, the DNA is TGTGCCAGTAGTATAAGGGGCGGCAACTATGGCTACACCTTC.

The genes are TRBV5-3 and TRBJ1-5; 8 nucleotides align to TRBD1. TRBV5-3 is placed among ORFs of uncertain function. The CDR3 has 15 amino acids. V lost 6 bases, J lost 4 bases, and 9 bases stayed unmatched. This chain's CDR3 is CARTVGGQANQPQHF. The DNA for the CDR3 is TGTGCCAGAACCGTGGGGGGACAGGCAAATCAGCCCCAGCATTTT.

The genes are TRBV7-9 and TRBJ2-7, with 12 bases matching TRBD2. The ends lost 2 bases at V and 6 bases at J; junction bases unmatched: 8. CDR1 is SEHNR, CDR2 FQNEAQ, per germline (reference sequence). This CDR3 spans 16 amino acids. CDR3 DNA sequence: TGTGCCAGCAGCTTACAAGTACGACTAGCGGGAGTCGAGCAGTACTTC. Translation: CASSLQVRLAGVEQYF.

The genes are TRBV6-5 and TRBJ1-5; tentative D call: TRBD1 (5 bases). Germline V gene sequence: CDR1 MNHEY, CDR2 SVGAGI. The V gene lost 5 bases and the J gene lost 7 bases, with 18 bases spanning the gap. The CDR3 contains 15 residues. The CDR3 protein is CASSTGRLLGQPQHF. The CDR3 region has the DNA TGTGCCAGCAGTACAGGACGTCTTTTGGGCCAGCCCCAGCATTTT.

This clone was detected once. The genes are TRBV30 and TRBJ1-2; no clear D. Trimming cost V 2 bases and J 4 bases, with 8 bases left between them. The CDR3 runs 12 residues. Germline V gene data show CDR1 as GTSNPN and CDR2 as SVGIG (reference sequence). CDR3 DNA sequence: TGTGCCTGGAGTACAGAAGGCTATGGCTACACCTTC. This sequence encodes CAWSTEGYGYTF.

This CDR3 reads CASSQDGRANSPLHF. The DNA for the CDR3 is TGTGCCAGCAGCCAAGATGGCAGGGCTAATTCACCCCTCCACTTT. V and J are TRBV14 and TRBJ1-6; possibly TRBD1 for D (5 bases). Germline V gene sequence: CDR1 SGHDN, CDR2 FVKESK. CDR3 size: 15 residues. Between the trimmed V and J ends, which lost 0 bases and 6 bases, there was a span of 9 bases.